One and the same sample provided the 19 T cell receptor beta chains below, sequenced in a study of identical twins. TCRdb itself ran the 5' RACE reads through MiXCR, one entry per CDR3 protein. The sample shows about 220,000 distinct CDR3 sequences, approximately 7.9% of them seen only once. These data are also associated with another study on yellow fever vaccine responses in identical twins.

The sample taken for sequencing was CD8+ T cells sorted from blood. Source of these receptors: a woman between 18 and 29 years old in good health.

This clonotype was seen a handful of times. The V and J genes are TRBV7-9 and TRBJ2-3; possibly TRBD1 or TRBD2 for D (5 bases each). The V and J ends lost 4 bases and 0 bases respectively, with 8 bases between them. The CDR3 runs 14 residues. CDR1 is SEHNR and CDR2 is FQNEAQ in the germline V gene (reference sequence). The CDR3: CASSSEGSTDTQYF. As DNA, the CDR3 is TGTGCCAGCAGCTCCGAGGGGAGCACAGATACGCAGTATTTT.

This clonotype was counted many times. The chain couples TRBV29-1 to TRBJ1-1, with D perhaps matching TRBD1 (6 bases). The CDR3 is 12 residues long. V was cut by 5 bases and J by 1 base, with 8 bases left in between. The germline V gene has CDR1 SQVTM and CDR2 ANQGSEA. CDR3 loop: CSVLGANTEAFF. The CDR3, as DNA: TGCAGCGTTCTGGGGGCGAACACTGAAGCTTTCTTT.

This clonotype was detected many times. The CDR3, as DNA: TGTGCCAGCAGCAGAAGGACAGGGACTAACACCGGGGAGCTGTTTTTT. Protein: CASSRRTGTNTGELFF. The V call is TRBV7-9, the J call TRBJ2-2; the match to TRBD1 covers 8 bases. V lost 5 bases, J lost 2 bases, and 7 bases stayed unmatched. CDR1 is SEHNR and CDR2 is FQNEAQ in the germline V gene (reference sequence). This CDR3 has 16 residues.

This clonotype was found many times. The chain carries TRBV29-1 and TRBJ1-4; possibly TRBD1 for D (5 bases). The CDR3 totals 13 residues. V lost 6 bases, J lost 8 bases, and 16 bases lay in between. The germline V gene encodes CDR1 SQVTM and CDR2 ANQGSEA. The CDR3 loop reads CSVKQANIEKLFF. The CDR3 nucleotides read TGCAGCGTGAAACAGGCGAATATAGAAAAACTGTTTTTT. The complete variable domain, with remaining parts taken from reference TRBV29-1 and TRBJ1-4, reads SAVISQKPSRDICQRGTSLTIQCQVDSQVTMMFWYRQQPGQSLTLIATANQGSEATYESGFVIDKFPISRPNLTFSTLTVSNMSPEDSSIYLCSVKQANIEKLFFGSGTQLSVL.

The CDR3 sequence: CASSFEQTATLYGYTF. The CDR3 DNA follows: TGTGCCAGCAGCTTCGAACAGACAGCTACCCTTTATGGCTACACCTTC. The V gene is TRBV7-9, the J gene TRBJ1-2; tentative D call: TRBD1 (5 bases). CDR1 and CDR2 from the germline V gene are SEHNR and FQNEAQ (reference sequence). V shed 3 bases and J shed 5 bases, with 19 bases lying between them. The length of the CDR3 is 16 residues. The full variable domain, its missing parts supplied by reference TRBV7-9 and TRBJ1-2, is DTGVSQNPRHKITKRGQNVTFRCDPISEHNRLYWYRQTLGQGPEFLTYFQNEAQLEKSRLLSDRFSAERPKGSFSTLEIQRTEQGDSAMYLCASSFEQTATLYGYTFGSGTRLTVV.

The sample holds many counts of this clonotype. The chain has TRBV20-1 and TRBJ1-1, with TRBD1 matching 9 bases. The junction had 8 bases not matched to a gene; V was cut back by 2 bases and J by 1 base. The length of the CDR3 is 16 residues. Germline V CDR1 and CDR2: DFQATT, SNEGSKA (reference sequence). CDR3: CSARFPDRGENTEAFF. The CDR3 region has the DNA TGCAGTGCTAGATTTCCCGACAGGGGGGAGAACACTGAAGCTTTCTTT.

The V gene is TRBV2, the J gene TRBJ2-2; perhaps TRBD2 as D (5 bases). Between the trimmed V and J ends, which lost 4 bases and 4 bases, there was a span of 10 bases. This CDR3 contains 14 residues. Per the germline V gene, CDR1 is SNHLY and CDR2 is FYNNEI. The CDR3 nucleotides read TGTGCCAGCAGTGCGGGATTGCTCACCGGGGAGCTGTTTTTT. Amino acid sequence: CASSAGLLTGELFF.

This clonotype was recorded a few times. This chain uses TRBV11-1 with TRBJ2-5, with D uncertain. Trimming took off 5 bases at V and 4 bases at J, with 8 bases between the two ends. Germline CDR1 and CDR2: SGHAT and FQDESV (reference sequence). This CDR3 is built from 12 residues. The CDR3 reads CASSRGGETQYF. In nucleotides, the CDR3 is TGTGCCAGCAGCCGAGGTGGAGAGACCCAGTACTTC.

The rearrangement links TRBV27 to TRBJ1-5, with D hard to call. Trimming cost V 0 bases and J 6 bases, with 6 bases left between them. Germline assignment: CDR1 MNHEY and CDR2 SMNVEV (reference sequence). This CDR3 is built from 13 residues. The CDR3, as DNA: TGTGCCAGCAGTTTATCTATGGGTCAGCCCCAGCATTTT. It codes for CASSLSMGQPQHF.

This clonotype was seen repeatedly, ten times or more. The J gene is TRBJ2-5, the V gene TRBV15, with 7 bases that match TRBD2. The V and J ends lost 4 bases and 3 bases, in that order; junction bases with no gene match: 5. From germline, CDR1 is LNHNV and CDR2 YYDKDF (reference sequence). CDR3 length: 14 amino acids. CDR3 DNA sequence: TGTGCCACCAGCAACCCAGGGAGGGAAGAGACCCAGTACTTC. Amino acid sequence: CATSNPGREETQYF.

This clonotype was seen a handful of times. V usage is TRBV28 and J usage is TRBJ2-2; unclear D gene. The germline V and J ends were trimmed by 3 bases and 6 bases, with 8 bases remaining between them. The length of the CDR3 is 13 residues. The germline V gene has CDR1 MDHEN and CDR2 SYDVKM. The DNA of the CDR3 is TGTGCCAGCAGTTTTCCGGGTGCCGGGGAGCTGTTTTTT. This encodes CASSFPGAGELFF.

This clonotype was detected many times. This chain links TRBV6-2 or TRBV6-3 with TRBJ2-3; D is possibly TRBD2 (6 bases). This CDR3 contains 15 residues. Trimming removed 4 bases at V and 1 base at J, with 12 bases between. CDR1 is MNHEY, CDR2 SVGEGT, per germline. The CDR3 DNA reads TGTGCCAGCAGTTTGACTAGTCAGGGCACAGATACGCAGTATTTT. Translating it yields CASSLTSQGTDTQYF.

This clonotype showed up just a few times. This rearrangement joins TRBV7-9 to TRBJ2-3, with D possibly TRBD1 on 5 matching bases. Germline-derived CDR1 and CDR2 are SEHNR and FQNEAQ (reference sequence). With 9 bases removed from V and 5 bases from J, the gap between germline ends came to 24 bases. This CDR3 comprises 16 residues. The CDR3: CASPTGVGRPGDTQYF. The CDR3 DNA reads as TGTGCCAGTCCTACAGGCGTCGGTCGACCCGGAGATACGCAGTATTTT. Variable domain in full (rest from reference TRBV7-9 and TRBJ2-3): DTGVSQNPRHKITKRGQNVTFRCDPISEHNRLYWYRQTLGQGPEFLTYFQNEAQLEKSRLLSDRFSAERPKGSFSTLEIQRTEQGDSAMYLCASPTGVGRPGDTQYFGPGTRLTVL.

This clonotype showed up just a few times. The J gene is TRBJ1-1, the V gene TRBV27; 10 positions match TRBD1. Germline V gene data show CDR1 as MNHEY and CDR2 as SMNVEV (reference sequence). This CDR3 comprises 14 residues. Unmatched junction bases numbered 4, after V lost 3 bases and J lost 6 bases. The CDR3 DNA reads TGTGCCAGCAGTTTCCGGGACAGGGGCCCTGAAGCTTTCTTT. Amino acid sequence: CASSFRDRGPEAFF.

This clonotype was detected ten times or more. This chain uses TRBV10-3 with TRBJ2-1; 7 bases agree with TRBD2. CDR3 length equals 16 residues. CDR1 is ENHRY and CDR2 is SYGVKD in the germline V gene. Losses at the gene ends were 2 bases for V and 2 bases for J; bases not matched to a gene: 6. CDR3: CAISEPLGTTYNEQFF. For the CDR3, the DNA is TGTGCCATCAGTGAGCCCCTCGGGACTACCTACAATGAGCAGTTCTTC.

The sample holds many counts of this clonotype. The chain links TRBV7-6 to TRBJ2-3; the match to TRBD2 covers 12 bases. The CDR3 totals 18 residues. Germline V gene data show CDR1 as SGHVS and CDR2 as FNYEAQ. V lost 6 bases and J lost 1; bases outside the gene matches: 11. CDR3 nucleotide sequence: TGTGCCAGCAGTTGGACTAGCGGGACGCCCGAAGGCACAGATACGCAGTATTTT. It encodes CASSWTSGTPEGTDTQYF.

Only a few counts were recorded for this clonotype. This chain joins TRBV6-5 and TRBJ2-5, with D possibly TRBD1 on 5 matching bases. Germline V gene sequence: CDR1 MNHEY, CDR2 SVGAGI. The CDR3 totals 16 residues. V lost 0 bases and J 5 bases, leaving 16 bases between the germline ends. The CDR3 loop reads CASSYSGAPWGETQYF. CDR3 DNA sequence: TGTGCCAGCAGTTACTCAGGTGCCCCCTGGGGCGAGACCCAGTACTTC.

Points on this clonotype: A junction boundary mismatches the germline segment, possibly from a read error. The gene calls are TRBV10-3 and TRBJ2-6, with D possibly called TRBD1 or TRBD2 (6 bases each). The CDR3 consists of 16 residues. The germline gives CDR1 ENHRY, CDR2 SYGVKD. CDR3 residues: CAISEPGAPGANVLSF. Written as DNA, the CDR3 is TGTGCCATCAGTGAGCCGGGGGCCCCTGGGGCCAACGTCCTGTCTTTC.

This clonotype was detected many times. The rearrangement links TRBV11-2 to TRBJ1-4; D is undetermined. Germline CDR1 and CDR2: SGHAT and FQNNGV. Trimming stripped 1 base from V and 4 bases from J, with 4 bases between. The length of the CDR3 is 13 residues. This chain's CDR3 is CASSLASNEKLFF. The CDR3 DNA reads TGTGCCAGCAGCTTAGCCAGTAATGAAAAACTGTTTTTT.